The 21 T cell receptor beta chains below all came from one sample that was sequenced in a study of patients and donors after allogeneic stem cell transplantation. TCRdb re-called the RT-PCR reads with MiXCR, one entry per CDR3 protein. The data contain 800,000 to 1,000,000 distinct CDR3 sequences, 15% to 20% of them singletons. Specimen: blood, either unsorted or a sorted T cell fraction (not recorded which). These receptors all come from a human donor who was either an allogeneic HSCT recipient or a stem cell or donor lymphocyte infusion donor (not recorded which). It is not recorded whose cells these are; they may come from a transplant donor.

CDR3 residues: CASSPRWTSGGMNTGELFF. The CDR3 DNA reads as TGTGCCAGCAGCCCCCGATGGACTAGCGGGGGCATGAACACCGGGGAGCTGTTTTTT. The chain uses TRBV3-1 and TRBJ2-2, with 13 bases matching TRBD2. With 4 bases clipped from V and 1 base from J, the junction kept 9 bases outside the gene matches. The germline V gene encodes CDR1 LGHDT and CDR2 YNNKEL (reference sequence). The length of the CDR3 is 19 residues. The whole variable domain, filled in from reference TRBV3-1 and TRBJ2-2, reads DTAVSQTPKYLVTQMGNDKSIKCEQNLGHDTMYWYKQDSKKFLKIMFSYNNKELIINETVPNRFSPKSPDKAHLNLHINSLELGDSAVYFCASSPRWTSGGMNTGELFFGEGSRLTVL.

The chain has TRBV7-9 and TRBJ1-1; D gene uncertain. The ends were cut back, 5 bases at V and 8 bases at J, with 9 bases in the middle. In germline, CDR1 is SEHNR, CDR2 FQNEAQ (reference sequence). The CDR3 loop spans 11 amino acids. The CDR3 here is CASSAQFEAFF. CDR3 nucleotides: TGTGCCAGCAGCGCCCAATTCGAAGCTTTCTTT.

This sequence joins TRBV6-5 and TRBJ2-3; D is unresolved. The length of the CDR3 is 14 residues. Germline CDR1 and CDR2: MNHEY and SVGAGI. Between the trimmed V and J ends, which lost 0 bases and 2 bases, there was a span of 6 bases. For the CDR3, the DNA is TGTGCCAGCAGTTACTCCGGTTTCACAGATACGCAGTATTTT. It codes for CASSYSGFTDTQYF.

V and J are TRBV27 and TRBJ1-5; the D is unclear. The CDR3 has 13 residues. Trimming cost V 5 bases and J 3 bases, with 8 bases left between them. Germline V gives CDR1 MNHEY, CDR2 SMNVEV (reference sequence). The CDR3 coding sequence is TGTGCCAGCAGTCATATAAACAATCAGCCCCAGCATTTT. It yields the protein CASSHINNQPQHF.

This clonotype was seen a handful of times. J is TRBJ2-5 and V is TRBV4-3; 8 bases map to TRBD2. The V gene end was trimmed by 0 bases and the J gene end by 3 bases; junction bases not matched to a gene: 9. The CDR3 totals 17 residues. Germline CDR1 and CDR2: LGHNA and YSLEER. The CDR3 protein is CASSQDPISGSKETQYF. The CDR3, as DNA: TGCGCCAGCAGCCAAGATCCAATAAGCGGGAGCAAAGAGACCCAGTACTTC.

This clonotype appeared a few times. CDR3 in amino acids: CASLPQYRWGSPLHF. The CDR3 DNA follows: TGTGCCAGCCTCCCTCAATACAGATGGGGTTCACCCCTCCACTTT. V usage is TRBV6-1 and J usage is TRBJ1-6; D uncertain. V was clipped by 8 bases and J by 9 bases, with 20 bases between them. The CDR3 consists of 15 residues. The germline CDR1 and CDR2 sequences are MNHNS and SASEGT.

The chain combines TRBV12-3 or TRBV12-4 with TRBJ2-7; 11 bases fit TRBD2. Unmatched junction bases numbered 2, after V lost 6 bases and J lost 7 bases. The CDR3 is made up of 12 amino acids. The CDR3 sequence is CASRTSGREQYF. The DNA for the CDR3 is TGTGCCAGCAGAACTAGCGGGAGAGAGCAGTACTTC.

This clonotype was found a few times. The chain is built from TRBV27 and TRBJ2-3; D is perhaps TRBD2 (6 bases). With 4 bases removed from V and 2 bases from J, the gap between germline ends came to 10 bases. This CDR3 region has 14 residues. The germline V gene has CDR1 MNHEY and CDR2 SMNVEV (reference sequence). The DNA of the CDR3 is TGTGCCAGCAGTTACCGGCGGGACACAGATACGCAGTATTTT. As protein: CASSYRRDTDTQYF.

This clonotype was counted a few times. This chain links TRBV5-1 with TRBJ1-1; 8 bases fit TRBD1. Germline V lookup: CDR1 SGHRS, CDR2 YFSETQ. V was clipped by 0 bases and J by 5 bases; unmatched bases: 6. The CDR3 covers 15 residues. The CDR3 sequence: CASSLGQTGGTEAFF. The CDR3 DNA sequence: TGCGCCAGCAGCTTGGGTCAAACAGGGGGAACTGAAGCTTTCTTT.

The CDR3: CASSLNLDTQYF. The CDR3 coding sequence is TGTGCCAGCAGCTTGAATCTAGATACGCAGTATTTT. The chain uses TRBV5-6 and TRBJ2-3; D is undetermined. The CDR3 is 12 residues long. Germline CDR1 reads SGHDT; CDR2 reads YYEEEE. V was shortened by 1 base and J by 5 bases, with 5 bases between the two germline ends.

The rearrangement uses TRBV12-3 or TRBV12-4 and TRBJ2-1, with 9 nucleotides matching TRBD2. The CDR3 runs to 15 residues. Germline trimming cut 7 bases from V and 10 bases from J; bases unmatched to any gene: 14. The CDR3 nucleotides are TGTGCCAGCACCCCGGGCGGCGGGGGGGCCTCGGAGCAGTTCTTC. This codes for CASTPGGGGASEQFF.

The chain couples TRBV20-1 to TRBJ2-7; 7 bases align to TRBD2. This CDR3 spans 13 amino acids. Losses at the gene ends were 6 bases for V and 3 bases for J; bases not matched to a gene: 8. From germline, CDR1 is DFQATT and CDR2 SNEGSKA (reference sequence). The DNA of the CDR3 is TGCAGTGCCGTGGGGGGGATGTACTACGAGCAGTACTTC. Encoded protein: CSAVGGMYYEQYF.

The rearrangement links TRBV4-1 to TRBJ2-2; D possibly matches TRBD1 or TRBD2 (5 bases each). V was shortened by 3 bases and J by 7 bases, with 9 bases between the two germline ends. The germline V gene has CDR1 MGHRA and CDR2 YSYEKL. The CDR3 runs to 13 residues. CDR3 sequence reads: CASSQTAVGELFF. The CDR3 DNA is TGCGCCAGCAGCCAGACAGCGGTCGGGGAGCTGTTTTTT.

The chain uses TRBV12-3 or TRBV12-4 and TRBJ1-2; D possibly corresponds to TRBD1 (5 bases). V dropped 6 bases and J dropped 5 bases, with 22 bases sitting between them. CDR3 length: 16 amino acids. CDR3 in DNA: TGTGCCAGCAGCCGACAGCTACGAGACAAGAGATATGGCTACACCTTC. Residues: CASSRQLRDKRYGYTF.

J is TRBJ1-2 and V is TRBV23-1, with unresolved D. TRBV23-1 counts as an open reading frame of uncertain function. CDR3 length equals 16 residues. V gave up 4 bases and J gave up 3 bases, with 18 bases separating them. Written as DNA, the CDR3 is TGCGCCAGCAGTCGAGGACCGCCTAATTCTTACTATGGCTACACCTTC. Translation: CASSRGPPNSYYGYTF.

The gene calls are TRBV30 and TRBJ1-2, with TRBD1 as a possible D gene (6 bases). Between the trimmed V and J ends, which lost 2 bases and 0 bases, there was a span of 10 bases. This CDR3 region has 14 residues. In germline, CDR1 is GTSNPN, CDR2 SVGIG (reference sequence). The CDR3 sequence: CAWSRQETNYGYTF. The CDR3 coding sequence is TGTGCCTGGAGTCGACAGGAGACTAACTATGGCTACACCTTC.

This clonotype was detected a few times. The rearrangement links TRBV5-6 to TRBJ2-1; D is unclear. This CDR3 region has 12 residues. The germline V gene encodes CDR1 SGHDT and CDR2 YYEEEE. Trimming stripped 4 bases from V and 7 bases from J, with 9 bases between. The CDR3 spells CASSPFANEQFF. The CDR3 DNA reads as TGTGCCAGCAGCCCCTTTGCAAATGAGCAGTTCTTC. Full variable domain (outside the CDR3, taken from reference TRBV5-6 and TRBJ2-1): DAGVTQSPTHLIKTRGQQVTLRCSPKSGHDTVSWYQQALGQGPQFIFQYYEEEERQRGNFPDRFSGHQFPNYSSELNVNALLLGDSALYLCASSPFANEQFFGPGTRLTVL.

This clonotype was seen a handful of times. This chain links TRBV29-1 with TRBJ2-4; perhaps D is TRBD1 or TRBD2 (5 bases each). Trimming pared 6 bases from V and 3 bases from J, leaving 15 bases between. CDR1 is SQVTM and CDR2 is ANQGSEA in the germline V gene. The CDR3 has 14 amino acids. CDR3 sequence reads: CSVEDISGKNIQYF. Here the CDR3 DNA reads TGCAGCGTGGAGGACATTTCCGGCAAAAACATTCAGTACTTC. Combining the CDR3 with reference TRBV29-1 and TRBJ2-4 gives the whole variable domain SAVISQKPSRDICQRGTSLTIQCQVDSQVTMMFWYRQQPGQSLTLIATANQGSEATYESGFVIDKFPISRPNLTFSTLTVSNMSPEDSSIYLCSVEDISGKNIQYFGAGTRLSVL.

The rearrangement uses TRBV7-2 and TRBJ1-3, with D unclear. The CDR3 has 15 amino acids. Germline V gene sequence: CDR1 SGHTA, CDR2 FQGNSA. V was shortened by 1 base and J by 2 bases, with 9 bases between the two germline ends. DNA for the CDR3: TGTGCCAGCAGCTTAGAAGGGCAGACTGGAAACACCATATATTTT. It is translated as CASSLEGQTGNTIYF.

CDR3 DNA sequence: TGCGCCAGCGCCGTCGGGTCTGGGGCCAACGTCCTGACTTTC. Residues: CASAVGSGANVLTF. V is TRBV5-1 and J is TRBJ2-6; D ambiguous. Trimming left V 7 bases short and J 1 base short, with 9 bases between. Germline CDR1 and CDR2: SGHRS and YFSETQ. This CDR3 comprises 14 residues.

The chain recombines TRBV9 with TRBJ2-6, with TRBD2 as a possible D gene (5 bases). Germline-derived CDR1 and CDR2 are SGDLS and YYNGEE. V lost 5 bases and J lost 2, with 11 bases in between. CDR3 size: 15 residues. The CDR3 sequence is CASRGVVAGANVLTF. The DNA of the CDR3 is TGTGCCAGCAGGGGAGTAGTGGCTGGGGCCAACGTCCTGACTTTC.